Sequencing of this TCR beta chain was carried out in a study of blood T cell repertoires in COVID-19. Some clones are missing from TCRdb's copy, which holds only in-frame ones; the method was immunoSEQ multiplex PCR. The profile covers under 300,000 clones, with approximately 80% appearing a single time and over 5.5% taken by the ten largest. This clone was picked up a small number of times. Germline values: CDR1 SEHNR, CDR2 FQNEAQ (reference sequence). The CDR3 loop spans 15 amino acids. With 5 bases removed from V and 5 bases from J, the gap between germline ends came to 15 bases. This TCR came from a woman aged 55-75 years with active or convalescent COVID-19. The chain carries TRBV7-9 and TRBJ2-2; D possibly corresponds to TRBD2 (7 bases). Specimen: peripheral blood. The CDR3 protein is CASSRLGGRTGELFF. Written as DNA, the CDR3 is TGTGCCAGCAGCCGCCTGGGGGGGCGGACCGGGGAGCTGTTTTTT.